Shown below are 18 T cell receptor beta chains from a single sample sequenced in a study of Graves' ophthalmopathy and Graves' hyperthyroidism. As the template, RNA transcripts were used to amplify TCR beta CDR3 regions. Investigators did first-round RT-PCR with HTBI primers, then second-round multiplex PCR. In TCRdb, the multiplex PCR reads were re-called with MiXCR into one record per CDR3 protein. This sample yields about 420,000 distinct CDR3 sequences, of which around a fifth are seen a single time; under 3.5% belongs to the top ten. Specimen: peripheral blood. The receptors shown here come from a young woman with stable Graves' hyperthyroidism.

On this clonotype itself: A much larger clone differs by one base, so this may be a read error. CDR3 sequence (DNA): TGTGCCAGCAGTCTTAGCGGGAGAGGGAACGAGCAGTACGTC. Its translation is CASSLSGRGNEQYV. This rearrangement joins TRBV12-3 or TRBV12-4 to TRBJ2-7, with TRBD2 identical over 9 bases. The trim removed 5 bases at V and 5 bases at J, leaving 7 bases unmatched. This CDR3 region has 14 residues.

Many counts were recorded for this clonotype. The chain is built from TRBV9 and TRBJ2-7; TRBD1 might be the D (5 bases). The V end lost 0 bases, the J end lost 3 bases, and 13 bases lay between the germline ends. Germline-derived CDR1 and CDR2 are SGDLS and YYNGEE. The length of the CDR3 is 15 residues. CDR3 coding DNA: TGTGCCAGCAGCGTAGAGGCGGAAGGGGACTACGAGCAGTACTTC. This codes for CASSVEAEGDYEQYF. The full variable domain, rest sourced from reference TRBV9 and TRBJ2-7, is DSGVTQTPKHLITATGQRVTLRCSPRSGDLSVYWYQQSLDQGLQFLIQYYNGEERAKGNILERFSAQQFPDLHSELNLSSLELGDSALYFCASSVEAEGDYEQYFGPGTRLTVT.

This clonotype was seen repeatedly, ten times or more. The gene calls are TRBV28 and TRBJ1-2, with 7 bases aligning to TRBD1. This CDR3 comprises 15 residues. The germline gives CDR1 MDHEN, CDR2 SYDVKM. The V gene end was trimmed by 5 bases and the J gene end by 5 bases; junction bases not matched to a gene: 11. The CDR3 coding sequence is TGTGCCAGCAGTCCAAAAGACAGGGCCGCATATGGCTACACCTTC. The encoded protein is CASSPKDRAAYGYTF.

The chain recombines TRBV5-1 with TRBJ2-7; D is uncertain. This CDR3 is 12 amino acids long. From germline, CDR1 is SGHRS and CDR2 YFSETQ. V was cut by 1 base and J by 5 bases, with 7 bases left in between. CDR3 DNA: TGCGCCAGCAGCTTGTCCCTACACGAGCAGTACTTC. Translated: CASSLSLHEQYF.

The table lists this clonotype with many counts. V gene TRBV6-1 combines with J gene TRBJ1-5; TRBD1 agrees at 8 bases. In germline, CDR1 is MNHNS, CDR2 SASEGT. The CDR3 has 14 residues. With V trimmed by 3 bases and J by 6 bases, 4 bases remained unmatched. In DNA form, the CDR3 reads TGTGCCAGCAGTGACAGGGGGCGAGGTCAGCCCCAGCATTTT. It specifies CASSDRGRGQPQHF.

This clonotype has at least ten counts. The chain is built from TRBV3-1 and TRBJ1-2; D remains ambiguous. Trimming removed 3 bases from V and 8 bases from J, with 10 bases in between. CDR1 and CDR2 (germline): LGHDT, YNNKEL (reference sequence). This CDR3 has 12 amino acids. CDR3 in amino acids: CASSQSTTGYTF. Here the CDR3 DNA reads TGTGCCAGCAGCCAGTCCACGACCGGCTACACCTTC.

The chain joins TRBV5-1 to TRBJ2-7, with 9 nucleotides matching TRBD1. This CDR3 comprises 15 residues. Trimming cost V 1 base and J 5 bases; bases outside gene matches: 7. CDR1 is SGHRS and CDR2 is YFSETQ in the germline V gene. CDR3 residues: CASSLTGTGLHEQYF. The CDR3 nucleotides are TGCGCCAGCAGCTTGACCGGGACAGGGCTCCACGAGCAGTACTTC.

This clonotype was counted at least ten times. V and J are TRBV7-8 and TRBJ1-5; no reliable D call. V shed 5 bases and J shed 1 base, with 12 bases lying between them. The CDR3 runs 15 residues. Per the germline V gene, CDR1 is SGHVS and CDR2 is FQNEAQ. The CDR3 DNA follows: TGTGCCAGCAGCCCGCTGGCGATGAGCAATCAGCCCCAGCATTTT. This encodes CASSPLAMSNQPQHF.

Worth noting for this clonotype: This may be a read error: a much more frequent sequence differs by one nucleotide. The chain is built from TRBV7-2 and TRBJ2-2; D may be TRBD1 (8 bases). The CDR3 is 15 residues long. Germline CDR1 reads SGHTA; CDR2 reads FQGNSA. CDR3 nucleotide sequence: TGTGCCAGCAAAGATCGGGCAGGGGGCAGCGGGGAGCTGTGTTTT. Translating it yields CASKDRAGGSGELCF.

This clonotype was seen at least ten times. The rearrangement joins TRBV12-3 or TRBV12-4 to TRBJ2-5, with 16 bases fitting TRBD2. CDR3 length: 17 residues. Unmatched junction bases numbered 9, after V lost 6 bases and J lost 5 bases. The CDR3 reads CASSPGTSGRAVETQYF. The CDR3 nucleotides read TGTGCCAGCAGCCCCGGGACTAGCGGGAGGGCCGTGGAGACCCAGTACTTC.

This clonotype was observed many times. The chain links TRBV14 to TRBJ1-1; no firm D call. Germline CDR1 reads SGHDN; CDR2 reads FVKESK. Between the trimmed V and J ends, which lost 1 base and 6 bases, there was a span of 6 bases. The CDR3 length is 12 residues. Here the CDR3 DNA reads TGTGCCAGCAGCCAAGTATGGGCTGAAGCTTTCTTT. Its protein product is CASSQVWAEAFF.

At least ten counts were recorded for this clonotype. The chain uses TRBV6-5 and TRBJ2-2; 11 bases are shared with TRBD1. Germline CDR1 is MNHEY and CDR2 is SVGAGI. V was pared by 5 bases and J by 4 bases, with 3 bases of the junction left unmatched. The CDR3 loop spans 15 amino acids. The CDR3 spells CASSTGQGATGELFF. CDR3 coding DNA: TGTGCCAGCAGTACTGGACAGGGGGCCACCGGGGAGCTGTTTTTT.

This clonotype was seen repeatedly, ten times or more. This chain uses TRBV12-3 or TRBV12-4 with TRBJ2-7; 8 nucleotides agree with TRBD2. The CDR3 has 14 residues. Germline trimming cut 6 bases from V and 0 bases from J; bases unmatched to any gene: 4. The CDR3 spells CASSPTSDSYEQYF. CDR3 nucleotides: TGTGCCAGCAGCCCGACTAGCGACTCCTACGAGCAGTACTTC.

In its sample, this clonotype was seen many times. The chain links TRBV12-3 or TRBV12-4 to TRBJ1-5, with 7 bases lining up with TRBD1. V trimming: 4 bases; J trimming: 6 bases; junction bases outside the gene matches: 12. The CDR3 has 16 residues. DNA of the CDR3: TGTGCCAGCAGTTCTCAGACAGGGAAGTTGGGTCAGCCCCAGCATTTT. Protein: CASSSQTGKLGQPQHF.

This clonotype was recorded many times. The CDR3 protein is CAISAAGEQYF. CDR3 coding DNA: TGTGCCATCAGTGCGGCAGGGGAGCAGTACTTC. The genes are TRBV10-3 and TRBJ2-7; D might be TRBD1 (5 bases). Per the germline V gene, CDR1 is ENHRY and CDR2 is SYGVKD. The CDR3 is made up of 11 amino acids. V was clipped by 4 bases and J by 7 bases, with 8 bases between them.

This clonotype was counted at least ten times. CDR3 bases: TGTGCCAGCAGTTTAGCGGTGGGGGGGAATCAGCCCCAGCATTTT. It is translated as CASSLAVGGNQPQHF. The rearrangement links TRBV12-3 or TRBV12-4 to TRBJ1-5; D is perhaps TRBD1 (5 bases). This CDR3 has 15 residues. V lost 0 bases to trimming and J lost 4 bases, with 10 bases between them.

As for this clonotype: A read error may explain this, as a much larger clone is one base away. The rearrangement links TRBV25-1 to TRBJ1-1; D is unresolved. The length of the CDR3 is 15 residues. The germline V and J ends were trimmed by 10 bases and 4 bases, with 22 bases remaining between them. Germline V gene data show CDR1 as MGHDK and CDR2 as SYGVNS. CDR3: CANSPAEGGSTEAFF. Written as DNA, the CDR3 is TGTGCCAACAGCCCCGCAGAGGGAGGCAGCACTGAAGCTTTCTTT. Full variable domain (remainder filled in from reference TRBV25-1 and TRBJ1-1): EADIYQTPRYLVIGTGKKITLECSQTMGHDKMYWYQQDPGMELHLIHYSYGVNSTEKGDLSSESTVSRIRTEHFPLTLESARPSHTSQYLCANSPAEGGSTEAFFGQGTRLTVV.

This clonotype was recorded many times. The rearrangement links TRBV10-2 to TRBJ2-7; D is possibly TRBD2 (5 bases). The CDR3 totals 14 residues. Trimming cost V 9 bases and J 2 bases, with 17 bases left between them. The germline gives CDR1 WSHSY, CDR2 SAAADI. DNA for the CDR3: TGCGCCAGGGATGGACTGGGAGCTCCCTACGAGCAGTACTTC. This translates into CARDGLGAPYEQYF.